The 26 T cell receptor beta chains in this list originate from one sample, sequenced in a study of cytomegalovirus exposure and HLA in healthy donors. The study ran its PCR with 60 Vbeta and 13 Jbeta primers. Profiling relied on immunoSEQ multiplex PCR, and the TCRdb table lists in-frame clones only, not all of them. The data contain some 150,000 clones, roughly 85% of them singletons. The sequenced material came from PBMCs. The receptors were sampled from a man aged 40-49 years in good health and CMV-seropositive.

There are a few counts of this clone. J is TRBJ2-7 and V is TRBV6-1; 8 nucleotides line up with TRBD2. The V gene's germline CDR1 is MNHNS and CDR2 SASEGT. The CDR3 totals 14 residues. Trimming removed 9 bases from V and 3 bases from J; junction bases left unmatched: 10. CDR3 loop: CASNPPGTSYEQYF. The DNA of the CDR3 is TGTGCCAGTAACCCCCCCGGGACTAGCTACGAGCAGTACTTC.

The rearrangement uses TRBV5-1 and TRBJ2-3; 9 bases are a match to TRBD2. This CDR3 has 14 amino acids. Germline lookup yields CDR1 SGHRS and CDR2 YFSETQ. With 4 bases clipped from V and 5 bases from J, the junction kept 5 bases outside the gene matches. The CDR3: CASSGGRAEDTQYF. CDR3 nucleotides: TGCGCCAGCAGCGGCGGGAGGGCGGAAGATACGCAGTATTTT.

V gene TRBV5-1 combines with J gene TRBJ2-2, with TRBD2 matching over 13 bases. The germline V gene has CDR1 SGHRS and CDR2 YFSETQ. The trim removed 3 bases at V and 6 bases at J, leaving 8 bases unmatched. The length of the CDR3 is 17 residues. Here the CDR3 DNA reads TGCGCCAGCAGCTGGGGGACTAGCGGGATAGTTGCCGGGGAGCTGTTTTTT. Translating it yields CASSWGTSGIVAGELFF.

The chain's CDR3 is CASSILVTPNTEAFF. CDR3 in DNA: TGTGCCAGTAGTATCTTAGTTACGCCGAACACTGAAGCTTTCTTT. The chain uses TRBV19 and TRBJ1-1; unclear D gene. The germline gives CDR1 LNHDA, CDR2 SQIVND (reference sequence). Between the trimmed V and J ends, which lost 3 bases and 1 base, there was a span of 12 bases. The CDR3 totals 15 residues. Full variable domain (missing parts from reference TRBV19 and TRBJ1-1): DGGITQSPKYLFRKEGQNVTLSCEQNLNHDAMYWYRQDPGQGLRLIYYSQIVNDFQKGDIAEGYSVSREKKESFPLTVTSAQKNPTAFYLCASSILVTPNTEAFFGQGTRLTVV.

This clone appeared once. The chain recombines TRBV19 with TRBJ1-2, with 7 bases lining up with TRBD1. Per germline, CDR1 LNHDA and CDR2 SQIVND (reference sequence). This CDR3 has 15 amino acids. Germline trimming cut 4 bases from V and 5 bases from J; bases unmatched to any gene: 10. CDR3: CASSTQLRDSYGYTF. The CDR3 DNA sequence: TGTGCCAGTAGTACACAACTCCGGGACAGTTATGGCTACACCTTC.

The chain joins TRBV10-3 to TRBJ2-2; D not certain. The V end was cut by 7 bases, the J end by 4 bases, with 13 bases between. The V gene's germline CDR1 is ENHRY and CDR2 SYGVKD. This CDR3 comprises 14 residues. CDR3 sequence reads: CAIMPPFGTGELFF. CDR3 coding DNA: TGTGCCATCATGCCGCCGTTCGGCACCGGGGAGCTGTTTTTT.

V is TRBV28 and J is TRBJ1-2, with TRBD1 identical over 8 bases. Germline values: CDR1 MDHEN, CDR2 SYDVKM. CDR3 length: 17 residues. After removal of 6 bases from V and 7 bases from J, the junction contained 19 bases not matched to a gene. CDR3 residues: CASSAPGQEIAASGYTF. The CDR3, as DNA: TGTGCCAGCAGCGCACCGGGACAGGAAATAGCAGCTTCTGGCTACACCTTC.

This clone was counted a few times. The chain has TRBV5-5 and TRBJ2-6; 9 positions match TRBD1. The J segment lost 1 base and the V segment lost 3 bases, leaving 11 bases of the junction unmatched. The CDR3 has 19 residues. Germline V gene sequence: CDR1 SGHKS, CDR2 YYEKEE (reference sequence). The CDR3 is CASSSQRGQGVSGANVLTF. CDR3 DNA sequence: TGTGCCAGCAGCTCTCAACGGGGACAGGGTGTATCTGGGGCCAACGTCCTGACTTTC.

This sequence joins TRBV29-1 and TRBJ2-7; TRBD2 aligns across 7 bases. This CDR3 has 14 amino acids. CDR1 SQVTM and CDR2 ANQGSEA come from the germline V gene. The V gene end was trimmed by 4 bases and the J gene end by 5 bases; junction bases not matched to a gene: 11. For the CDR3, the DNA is TGCAGCGTTGCCGGCGGGAGAGGTGCGGACGAGCAGTACTTC. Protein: CSVAGGRGADEQYF.

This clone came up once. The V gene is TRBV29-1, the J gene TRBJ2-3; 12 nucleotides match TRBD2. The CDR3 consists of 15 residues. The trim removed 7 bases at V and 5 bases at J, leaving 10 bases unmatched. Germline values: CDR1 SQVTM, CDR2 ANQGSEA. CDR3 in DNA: TGCAGCGCCTTGACTAGCGGGAGAAGTGGAGATACGCAGTATTTT. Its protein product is CSALTSGRSGDTQYF.

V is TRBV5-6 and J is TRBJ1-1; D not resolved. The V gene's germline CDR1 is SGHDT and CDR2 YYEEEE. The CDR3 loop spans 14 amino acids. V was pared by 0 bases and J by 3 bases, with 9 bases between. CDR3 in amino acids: CASSLERRYTEAFF. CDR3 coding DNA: TGTGCCAGCAGCTTGGAACGGAGATACACTGAAGCTTTCTTT.

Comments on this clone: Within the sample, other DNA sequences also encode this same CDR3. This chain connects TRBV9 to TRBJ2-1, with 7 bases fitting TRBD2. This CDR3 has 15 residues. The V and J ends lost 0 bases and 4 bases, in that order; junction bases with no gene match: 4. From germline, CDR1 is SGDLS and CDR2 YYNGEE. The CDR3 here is CASSVGGSGYNEQFF. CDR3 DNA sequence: TGTGCCAGCAGCGTAGGCGGGAGTGGGTACAATGAGCAGTTCTTC.

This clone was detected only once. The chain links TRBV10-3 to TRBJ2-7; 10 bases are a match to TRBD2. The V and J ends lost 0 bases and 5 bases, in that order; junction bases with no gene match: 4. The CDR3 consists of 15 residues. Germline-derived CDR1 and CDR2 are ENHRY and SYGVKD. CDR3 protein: CAISESTSGTHEQYF. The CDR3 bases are TGTGCCATCAGTGAGTCTACTAGCGGGACCCACGAGCAGTACTTC.

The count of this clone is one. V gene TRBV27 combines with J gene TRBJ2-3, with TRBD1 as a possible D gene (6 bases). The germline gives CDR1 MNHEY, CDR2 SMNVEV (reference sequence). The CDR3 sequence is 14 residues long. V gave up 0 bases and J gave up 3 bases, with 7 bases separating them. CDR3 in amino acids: CASSLSQGTDTQYF. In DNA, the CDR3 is TGTGCCAGCAGTTTATCCCAGGGGACAGATACGCAGTATTTT.

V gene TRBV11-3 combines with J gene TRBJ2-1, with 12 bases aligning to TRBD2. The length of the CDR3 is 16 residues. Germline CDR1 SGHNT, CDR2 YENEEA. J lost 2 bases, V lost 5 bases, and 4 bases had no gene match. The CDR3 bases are TGTGCCAGCAGCCCTAGGACTAGCGGGACCTACAATGAGCAGTTCTTC. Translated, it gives CASSPRTSGTYNEQFF.

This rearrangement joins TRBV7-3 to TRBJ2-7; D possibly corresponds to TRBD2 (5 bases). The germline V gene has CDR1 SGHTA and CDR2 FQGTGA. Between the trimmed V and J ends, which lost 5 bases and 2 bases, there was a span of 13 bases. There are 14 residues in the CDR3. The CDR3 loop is CASSPGRRTYEQYF. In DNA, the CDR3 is TGTGCCAGCAGCCCGGGAAGACGGACCTACGAGCAGTACTTC.

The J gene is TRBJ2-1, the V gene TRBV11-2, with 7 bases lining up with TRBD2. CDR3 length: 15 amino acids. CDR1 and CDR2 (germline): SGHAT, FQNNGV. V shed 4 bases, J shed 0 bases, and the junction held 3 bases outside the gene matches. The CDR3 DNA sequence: TGTGCCAGCAGCTCACAGCGGGGCTCCTACAATGAGCAGTTCTTC. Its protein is CASSSQRGSYNEQFF. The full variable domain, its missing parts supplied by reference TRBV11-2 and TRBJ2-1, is EAGVAQSPRYKIIEKRQSVAFWCNPISGHATLYWYQQILGQGPKLLIQFQNNGVVDDSQLPKDRFSAERLKGVDSTLKIQPAKLEDSAVYLCASSSQRGSYNEQFFGPGTRLTVL.

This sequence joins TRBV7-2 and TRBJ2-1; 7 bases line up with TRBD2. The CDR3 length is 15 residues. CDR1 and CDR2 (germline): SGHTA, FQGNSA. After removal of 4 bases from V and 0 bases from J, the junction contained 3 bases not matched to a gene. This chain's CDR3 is CASSSSSGSYNEQFF. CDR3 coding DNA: TGTGCCAGCAGCTCCTCTAGCGGCTCCTACAATGAGCAGTTCTTC.

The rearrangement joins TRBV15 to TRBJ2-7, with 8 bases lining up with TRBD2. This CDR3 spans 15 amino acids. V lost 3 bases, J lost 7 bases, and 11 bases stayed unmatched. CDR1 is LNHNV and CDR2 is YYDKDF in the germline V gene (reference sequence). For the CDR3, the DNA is TGTGCCACCAGCAGGACCCCGGCGGGGGGCAGGGAGCAGTACTTC. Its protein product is CATSRTPAGGREQYF.

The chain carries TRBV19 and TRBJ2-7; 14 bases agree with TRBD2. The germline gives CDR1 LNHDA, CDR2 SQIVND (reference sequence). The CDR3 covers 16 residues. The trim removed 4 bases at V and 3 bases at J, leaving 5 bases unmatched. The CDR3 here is CASSSQGLAGDYEQYF. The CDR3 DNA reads TGTGCCAGTAGTAGCCAGGGACTAGCGGGAGACTACGAGCAGTACTTC.

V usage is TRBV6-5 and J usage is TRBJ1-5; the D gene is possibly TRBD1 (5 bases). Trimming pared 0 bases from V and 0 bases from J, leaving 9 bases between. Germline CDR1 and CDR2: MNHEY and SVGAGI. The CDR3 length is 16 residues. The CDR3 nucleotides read TGTGCCAGCAGTTACTCCGCGGGACTTAGCAATCAGCCCCAGCATTTT. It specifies CASSYSAGLSNQPQHF.

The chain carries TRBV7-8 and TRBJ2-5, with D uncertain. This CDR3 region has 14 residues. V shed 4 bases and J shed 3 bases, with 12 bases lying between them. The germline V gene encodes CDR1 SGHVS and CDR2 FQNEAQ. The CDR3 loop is CASSSLEVEETQYF. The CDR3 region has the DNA TGTGCCAGCAGCTCCCTCGAGGTAGAAGAGACCCAGTACTTC. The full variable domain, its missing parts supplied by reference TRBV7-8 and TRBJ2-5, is GAGVSQSPRYKVAKRGQDVALRCDPISGHVSLFWYQQALGQGPEFLTYFQNEAQLDKSGLPSDRFFAERPEGSVSTLKIQRTQQEDSAVYLCASSSLEVEETQYFGPGTRLLVL.

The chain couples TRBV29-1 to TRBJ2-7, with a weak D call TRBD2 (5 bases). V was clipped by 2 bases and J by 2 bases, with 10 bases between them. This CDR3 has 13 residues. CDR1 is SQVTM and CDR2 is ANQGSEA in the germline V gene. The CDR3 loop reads CSVESGRTYEQYF. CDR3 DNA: TGCAGCGTTGAAAGCGGACGGACCTACGAGCAGTACTTC.

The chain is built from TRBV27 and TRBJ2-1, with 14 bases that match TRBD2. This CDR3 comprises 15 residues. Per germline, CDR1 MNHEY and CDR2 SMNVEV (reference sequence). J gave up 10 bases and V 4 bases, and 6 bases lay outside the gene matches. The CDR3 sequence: CASSSGTSGRNEQFF. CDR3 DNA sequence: TGTGCCAGCAGTTCCGGGACTAGCGGGAGAAACGAGCAGTTCTTC.

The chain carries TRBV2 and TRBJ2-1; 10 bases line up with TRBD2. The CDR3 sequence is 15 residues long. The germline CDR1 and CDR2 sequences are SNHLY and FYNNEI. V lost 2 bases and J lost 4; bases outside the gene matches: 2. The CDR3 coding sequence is TGTGCCAGCAGTGAACTAGCGGGAGAGTACAATGAGCAGTTCTTC. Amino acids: CASSELAGEYNEQFF.

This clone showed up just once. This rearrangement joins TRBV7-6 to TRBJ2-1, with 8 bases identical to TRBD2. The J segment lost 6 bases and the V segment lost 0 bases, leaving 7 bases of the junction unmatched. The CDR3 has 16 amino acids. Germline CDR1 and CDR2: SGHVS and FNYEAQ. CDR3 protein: CASSLAAGGPSNEQFF. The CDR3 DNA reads TGTGCCAGCAGCTTAGCCGCGGGAGGCCCCAGCAATGAGCAGTTCTTC.